This paragraph reports one TCR beta chain. Its antigen is not known. This sample was included in a study of regulatory T cells in long-lasting Graves disease. Findings and limits, study-wide: Preferential use of TRBV28, TRBJ1-2 and TRBJ2-5 was seen in persistent disease.

V dropped 4 bases and J dropped 7 bases, with 14 bases sitting between them. This CDR3 is built from 13 residues. Germline CDR1 and CDR2: SGDLS and YYNGEE. Time point defined: newly diagnosed GD, antithyroid drugs for less than 3 months. RNA isolated from PBMCs was used to make the TCR library. HTBI primers from iRepertoire and Arm-PCR of CDR3 regions yielded the TCR beta libraries. TCRdb reprocessed the multiplex PCR reads with MiXCR, giving one entry per CDR3 protein. The sample shows around 420,000 distinct CDR3 sequences, over 12% of them seen only once. The same data also contributed to another study, on T cells in Graves' hyperthyroidism and ophthalmopathy. That publication notes: The HTBI primer set was used in a first-round RT-PCR of the TCR CDR3.

This TCR was sampled from a middle-aged woman with Graves disease. The sample here was peripheral blood mononuclear cells (PBMCs), taken at new diagnosis, from a patient treated with antithyroid drugs. This sequence joins TRBV9 and TRBJ1-2; D possibly corresponds to TRBD1 (5 bases). The CDR3 is CASSPGGSAGYTF. The CDR3 DNA reads TGTGCCAGCAGCCCCGGGGGATCTGCTGGCTACACCTTC.